This T cell receptor (beta chain) was profiled in a study of blood T cell repertoires in COVID-19. Looking at the study overall: Acute and convalescent COVID-19 samples came from the United States, Italy and Spain. The analysed material was cDNA or gDNA that came from T cells, B-cell-depleted T cells, or PBMCs.

Clones were sequenced by immunoSEQ multiplex PCR, and TCRdb holds only the in-frame ones, with some missing. Among 50,000 to 60,000 clones, roughly 86% were seen once, and the ten largest hold 8.5%. The sample was peripheral blood. This sequence was found in a man aged 60 to 69 with active COVID-19.

The CDR3 sequence: CSVDGGAGANVLTF. The DNA for the CDR3 is TGCAGCGTTGATGGGGGGGCAGGGGCCAACGTCCTGACTTTC. The chain employs TRBV29-1 and TRBJ2-6; D perhaps matches TRBD2 (7 bases). Trimming took 3 bases from V and 4 from J, leaving 10 bases between them. Germline V gene lookup returns CDR1 SQVTM and CDR2 ANQGSEA. The CDR3 extends over 14 amino acids.